The next 5 T cell receptor beta chains were all read from a single sample in a study of cytomegalovirus exposure and HLA in healthy donors. Primers: 60 Vbeta forward and 13 Jbeta reverse. Sequencing used immunoSEQ multiplex PCR; TCRdb keeps in-frame clones, though not all of them. Of a few hundred thousand clones listed, about 82% are singletons. Specimen: PBMCs. The receptors come from a man aged 25-45 years in good health and CMV-seronegative.

J is TRBJ2-5 and V is TRBV7-9; possible D gene TRBD2, 5 bases. Trimming left V 1 base short and J 5 bases short, with 8 bases between. The germline V gene has CDR1 SEHNR and CDR2 FQNEAQ (reference sequence). The CDR3 consists of 13 residues. The DNA for the CDR3 is TGTGCCAGCAGCTTAGGAGGGTTGGAGACCCAGTACTTC. This sequence encodes CASSLGGLETQYF.

The chain is built from TRBV6-1 and TRBJ2-3; D unresolved. CDR1 MNHNS and CDR2 SASEGT come from the germline V gene. V was pared by 4 bases and J by 2 bases, with 16 bases between. The CDR3 covers 16 residues. As DNA, the CDR3 is TGTGCCAGCAGTGGACGAGCCGGGTTGATCACAGATACGCAGTATTTT. Translation gives CASSGRAGLITDTQYF.

This clone was detected only a few times. CDR3 residues: CASSHRQGSDGYTF. The CDR3 DNA sequence: TGTGCCAGCAGTCATAGACAGGGGTCGGATGGCTACACCTTC. This chain joins TRBV9 and TRBJ1-2, with TRBD1 identical over 8 bases. This CDR3 is 14 amino acids long. From germline, CDR1 is SGDLS and CDR2 YYNGEE. Unmatched junction bases numbered 9, after V lost 5 bases and J lost 6 bases.

The genes are TRBV5-1 and TRBJ2-3; 8 bases match TRBD1. Germline V CDR1 and CDR2: SGHRS, YFSETQ. The CDR3 extends over 16 amino acids. Germline trimming cut 4 bases from V and 3 bases from J; bases unmatched to any gene: 10. CDR3 residues: CASSAQGARGTDTQYF. The CDR3 coding sequence is TGCGCCAGCAGCGCCCAGGGGGCGCGGGGTACAGATACGCAGTATTTT.

Notes on this clone: The junction shows a germline mismatch at one end, possibly a read error. V is TRBV19 and J is TRBJ2-7, with 7 bases matching TRBD1. CDR1 and CDR2 (germline): LNHDA, SQIVND (reference sequence). The CDR3 is 15 amino acids. The CDR3 here is CASSIPGTALREQYF. The CDR3 nucleotides are TGTGCCAGTAGTATCCCCGGGACAGCACTTAGGGAGCAGTATTTC.